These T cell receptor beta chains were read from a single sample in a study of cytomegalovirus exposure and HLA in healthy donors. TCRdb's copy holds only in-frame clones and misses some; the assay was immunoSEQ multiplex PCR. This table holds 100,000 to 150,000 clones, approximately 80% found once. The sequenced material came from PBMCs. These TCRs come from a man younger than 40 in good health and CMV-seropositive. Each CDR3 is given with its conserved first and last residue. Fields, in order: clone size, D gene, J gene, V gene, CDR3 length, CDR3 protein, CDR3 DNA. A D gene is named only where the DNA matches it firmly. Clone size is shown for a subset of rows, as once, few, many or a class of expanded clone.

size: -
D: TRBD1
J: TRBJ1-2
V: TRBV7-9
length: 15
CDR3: CASSLAPQGGDGYTF
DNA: TGTGCCAGCAGCTTAGCCCCACAGGGGGGTGATGGCTACACCTTC

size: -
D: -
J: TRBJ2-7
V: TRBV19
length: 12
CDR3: CASNQGTYEQYF
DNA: TGTGCCAGTAACCAGGGAACATACGAGCAGTACTTC

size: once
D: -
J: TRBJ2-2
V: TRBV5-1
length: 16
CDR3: CASSLRGTANTGELFF
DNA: TGCGCCAGCAGCCTGCGCGGGACAGCGAACACCGGGGAGCTGTTTTTT

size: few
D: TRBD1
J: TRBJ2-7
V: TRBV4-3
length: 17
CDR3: CASSQGGTGDNSYEQYF
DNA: TGCGCCAGCAGCCAAGGTGGGACAGGGGACAACTCCTACGAGCAGTACTTC

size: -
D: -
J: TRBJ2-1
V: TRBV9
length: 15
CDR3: CASSVEEGAYNEQFF
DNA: TGTGCCAGCAGCGTCGAAGAGGGGGCCTACAATGAGCAGTTCTTC

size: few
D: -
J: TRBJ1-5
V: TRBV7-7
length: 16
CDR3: CASSLGCGNSNQPQHF
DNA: TGTGCCAGCAGCTTAGGGTGCGGCAATAGCAATCAGCCCCAGCATTTT

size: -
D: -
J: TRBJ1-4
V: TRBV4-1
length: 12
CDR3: CASSRPGGKLFF
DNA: TGCGCCAGCAGCCGGCCGGGAGGAAAACTGTTTTTT

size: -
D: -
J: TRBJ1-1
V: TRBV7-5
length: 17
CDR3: CVRSHTSRTGVETEAFF
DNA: TGTGTCAGAAGCCACACCTCCCGGACAGGGGTTGAGACTGAAGCTTTCTTT

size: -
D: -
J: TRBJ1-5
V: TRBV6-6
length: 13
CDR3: CASNQQGNQPQHF
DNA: TGTGCCAGCAATCAACAGGGCAATCAGCCCCAGCATTTT

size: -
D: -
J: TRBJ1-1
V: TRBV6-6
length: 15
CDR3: CASSPGQGIGTEAFF
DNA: TGTGCCAGCAGCCCCGGCCAGGGGATCGGCACTGAAGCTTTCTTT

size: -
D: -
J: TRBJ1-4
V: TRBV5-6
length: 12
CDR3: CASSRLPEKLFF
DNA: TGTGCCAGCAGCCGACTTCCTGAAAAACTGTTTTTT

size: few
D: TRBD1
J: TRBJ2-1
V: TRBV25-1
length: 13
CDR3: CASSGTGAHEQFF
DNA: TGTGCCAGCAGTGGGACAGGGGCACATGAGCAGTTCTTC

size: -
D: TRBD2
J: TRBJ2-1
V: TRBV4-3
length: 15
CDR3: CASSRDLAGFDEQFF
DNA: TGCGCCAGCAGCCGCGACCTAGCGGGATTCGATGAGCAGTTCTTC

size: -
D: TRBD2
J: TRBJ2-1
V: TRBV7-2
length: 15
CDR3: CASSLLAGGHNEQFF
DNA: TGTGCCAGCAGTCTACTAGCGGGAGGACACAATGAGCAGTTCTTC

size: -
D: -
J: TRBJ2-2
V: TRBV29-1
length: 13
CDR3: CSVWRENTGELFF
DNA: TGCAGCGTTTGGAGGGAGAACACCGGGGAGCTGTTTTTT

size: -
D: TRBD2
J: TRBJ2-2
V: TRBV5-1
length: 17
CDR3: CASSWESGRLGTGELFF
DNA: TGCGCCAGCAGCTGGGAAAGCGGGAGGCTTGGGACCGGGGAGCTGTTTTTT

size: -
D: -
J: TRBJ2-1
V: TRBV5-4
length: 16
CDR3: CASSLAGSGSYNEQFF
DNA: TGTGCCAGCAGCTTGGCCGGGAGCGGATCCTACAATGAGCAGTTCTTC

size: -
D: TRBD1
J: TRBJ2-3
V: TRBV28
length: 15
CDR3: CASGRQGASTDTQYF
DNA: TGTGCCAGCGGGAGACAGGGGGCTAGCACAGATACGCAGTATTTT

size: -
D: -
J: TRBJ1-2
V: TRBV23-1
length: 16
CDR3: CASSQSDLGVRNGYTF
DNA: TGCGCCAGCAGTCAATCCGACTTAGGGGTCCGGAATGGCTACACCTTC

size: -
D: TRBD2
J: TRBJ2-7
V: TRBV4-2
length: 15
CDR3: CASSQVDRLAPEQYF
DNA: TGTGCCAGCAGCCAAGTCGATCGACTAGCGCCCGAGCAGTACTTC

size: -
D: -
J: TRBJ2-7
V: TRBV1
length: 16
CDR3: CTSSQERRVIVVEQYF
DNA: TGCACCAGCAGCCAAGAACGCAGGGTAATTGTGGTCGAGCAGTACTTC

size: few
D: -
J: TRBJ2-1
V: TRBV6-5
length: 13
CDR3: CASSYRDRGEQFF
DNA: TGTGCCAGCAGTTACAGGGATAGGGGTGAGCAGTTCTTC

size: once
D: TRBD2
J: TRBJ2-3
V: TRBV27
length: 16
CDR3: CASSFELGGSLDTQYF
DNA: TGTGCCAGCAGTTTTGAGTTGGGAGGGAGTTTAGATACGCAGTATTTT

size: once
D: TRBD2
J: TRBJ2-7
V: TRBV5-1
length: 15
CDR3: CASSARTSGSYEQYF
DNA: TGCGCCAGCAGCGCGAGGACTAGCGGATCTTACGAGCAGTACTTC

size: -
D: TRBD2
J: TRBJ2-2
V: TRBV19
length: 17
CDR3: CASSMRRLAGGTGELFF
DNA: TGTGCCAGTAGTATGAGGAGGCTAGCGGGAGGCACCGGGGAGCTGTTTTTT

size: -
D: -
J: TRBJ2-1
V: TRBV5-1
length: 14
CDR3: CASTPGGTYNEQFF
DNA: TGCGCCAGCACACCAGGGGGGACCTACAATGAGCAGTTCTTC